The 13 T cell receptor beta chains presented below share a single source sample, sequenced in a study of post-analysis software for immune sequencing data. Study-level points and caveats: Patients carried 4 or 5 TRBV segments more frequently than controls did, and TRBV5-6, TRBV5-1 and TRBV20-1 were among them.

Their antigens are not known. Included in the TCR beta cDNA libraries were unique molecular identifiers. TCRdb reprocessed the PCR reads via MiXCR and lists one record per CDR3 protein. The sample carries 700,000 to 900,000 distinct CDR3 sequences, 35% to 55% recorded once. The sample consisted of blood. These receptors all stem from a girl aged 10 to 17 with multiple sclerosis.

This sequence joins TRBV29-1 and TRBJ1-4; D might be TRBD1 (5 bases). This CDR3 has 15 residues. Trimming took 3 bases from V and 5 from J, leaving 16 bases between them. Germline V gene lookup returns CDR1 SQVTM and CDR2 ANQGSEA. The CDR3 nucleotides read TGCAGCGTTGATGGCGGGGACGGTGAAAATGAAAAACTGTTTTTT. Protein product: CSVDGGDGENEKLFF.

V gene TRBV20-1 combines with J gene TRBJ2-1; 9 nucleotides match TRBD2. V dropped 6 bases and J dropped 8; count of bases not matched to a gene: 5. CDR3 size: 12 residues. Germline lookup yields CDR1 DFQATT and CDR2 SNEGSKA (reference sequence). The CDR3 DNA is TGCAGTGCAAACGAGCGGGGGGATGAGCAGTTCTTC. This gives the protein CSANERGDEQFF.

J is TRBJ2-3 and V is TRBV7-6, with a possible D match to TRBD2 (5 bases). The V gene lost 1 base and the J gene lost 0 bases, with 14 bases spanning the gap. CDR3 length equals 17 residues. Germline CDR1 is SGHVS and CDR2 is FNYEAQ. The CDR3 reads CASSLGPSGGSTDTQYF. The CDR3 nucleotides read TGTGCCAGCAGCTTAGGGCCGTCAGGAGGAAGCACAGATACGCAGTATTTT.

The genes are TRBV5-1 and TRBJ2-7; D is possibly TRBD1 (6 bases). The DNA end lines up better with TRBJ2-5; the J call may be wrong. This CDR3 contains 15 residues. Germline V gene data show CDR1 as SGHRS and CDR2 as YFSETQ. CDR3 sequence reads: CASSLAGDIKETQYF. As DNA, the CDR3 is TGCGCCAGCAGCTTGGCTGGGGACATCAAAGAGACCCAGTACTTC.

J is TRBJ2-7 and V is TRBV28, with 7 positions matching TRBD1. Germline V lookup: CDR1 MDHEN, CDR2 SYDVKM. Losses at the gene ends were 6 bases for V and 1 base for J; bases not matched to a gene: 6. The CDR3 extends over 14 amino acids. In DNA form, the CDR3 reads TGTGCCAGCAGAGCCCAGGGGGAGTCCTACGAGCAGTACTTC. It specifies CASRAQGESYEQYF.

The chain couples TRBV4-1 to TRBJ2-7, with D maybe TRBD2 (5 bases). This CDR3 is built from 14 residues. Trimming cost V 1 base and J 3 bases, with 10 bases left between them. Germline V gives CDR1 MGHRA, CDR2 YSYEKL. The CDR3, as DNA: TGCGCCAGCAGCCAAGCAACCGGGGTCTACGAGCAGTACTTC. Protein product: CASSQATGVYEQYF.

The V and J genes are TRBV29-1 and TRBJ2-2, with D uncertain. CDR1 is SQVTM, CDR2 ANQGSEA, per germline. The CDR3 is 13 amino acids. V lost 0 bases, J lost 2 bases, and 4 bases lay in between. The CDR3 bases are TGCAGCGTTGAAGAGCCAAACACCGGGGAGCTGTTTTTT. This encodes CSVEEPNTGELFF.

The rearrangement links TRBV4-3 to TRBJ1-6; D uncertain. The V end was cut by 3 bases, the J end by 1 base, with 7 bases between. This CDR3 region has 15 residues. CDR1 and CDR2 (germline): LGHNA, YSLEER. The chain's CDR3 is CASSHEASYNSPLHF. CDR3 DNA: TGCGCCAGCAGCCATGAGGCTTCCTATAATTCACCCCTCCACTTT.

This clonotype was seen repeatedly, ten times or more. The V and J genes are TRBV6-2 or TRBV6-3 and TRBJ1-5; D uncertain. V was shortened by 10 bases and J by 6 bases, with 4 bases between the two germline ends. Germline CDR1 is MNHEY and CDR2 is SVGEGT. The CDR3 is 9 residues long. The CDR3 sequence: CATGQPQHF. The DNA of the CDR3 is TGTGCCACCGGTCAGCCCCAGCATTTT.

The gene calls are TRBV2 and TRBJ1-1; D gene unclear. Trimming took 4 bases from V and 5 from J, leaving 5 bases between them. Germline CDR1 reads SNHLY; CDR2 reads FYNNEI. The CDR3 runs 11 residues. CDR3 amino acids: CASSAKTEAFF. The CDR3 DNA reads TGTGCCAGCAGTGCGAAGACTGAAGCTTTCTTT.

The chain carries TRBV28 and TRBJ2-1, with D perhaps matching TRBD1 (6 bases). The CDR3 spans 16 residues. Per germline, CDR1 MDHEN and CDR2 SYDVKM. Trimming pared 5 bases from V and 0 bases from J, leaving 14 bases between. As DNA, the CDR3 is TGTGCCAGCAGTGGGGACACCCTCAGCTCCTACAATGAGCAGTTCTTC. Translated: CASSGDTLSSYNEQFF.

This clonotype was seen only a few times. J is TRBJ2-3 and V is TRBV7-9, with D possibly matching TRBD2 (5 bases). The CDR3 has 16 amino acids. The ends were cut back, 5 bases at V and 1 base at J, with 16 bases in the middle. Germline CDR1 is SEHNR and CDR2 is FQNEAQ (reference sequence). DNA for the CDR3: TGTGCCAGCAGCCGTACTAGGACCAAGGGCACAGATACGCAGTATTTT. It is translated as CASSRTRTKGTDTQYF.

The chain carries TRBV29-1 and TRBJ2-5; no definite D call. Germline V gives CDR1 SQVTM, CDR2 ANQGSEA. The CDR3 consists of 15 residues. V shed 2 bases and J shed 7 bases, with 20 bases lying between them. For the CDR3, the DNA is TGCAGCGTTGAATATTGGACGGAAACCCTGGGGACCCAGTACTTC. This codes for CSVEYWTETLGTQYF.